What follows describes a single T cell receptor (beta chain). These data come from a study of blood T cell repertoires in COVID-19. For the study at large: Specimens from acute and convalescent COVID-19 originated in the United States, Italy and Spain. The analysed material was cDNA or gDNA that came from T cells, B-cell-depleted T cells, or PBMCs.

Germline V gene data show CDR1 as SGHNT and CDR2 as YYREEE (reference sequence). The CDR3 runs to 14 residues. J gave up 14 bases and V 1 base, and 6 bases lay outside the gene matches. Original handling: It was from reference gene primer amplification that nucleated cell counts were estimated. Sequencing used immunoSEQ multiplex PCR; TCRdb keeps in-frame clones, though not all of them. That table is the source of V, J and clone size, and D and trimming were worked out from the DNA. The sample has roughly 76,000 clones; roughly 80% are singletons. The V and J genes are TRBV5-4 and TRBJ2-2, with 12 nucleotides matching TRBD1. This receptor was obtained from a woman between 70 and 85 years old with acute or convalescent COVID-19. Sequencing was done on a sample of peripheral blood. CDR3 DNA: TGTGCCAGCAGCTTGTTCGGGGGACAGGGGGCCCTGTTTTTT. Translating it yields CASSLFGGQGALFF.